The source of this T cell receptor (beta chain) is a study of control samples from healthy donors and cancer patients. This CDR3 has 14 residues. Generated by immunoSEQ multiplex PCR, the TCRdb table keeps only in-frame clones and is missing some. Of under 200,000 clones listed, 90% to 95% were seen once; the top ten hold roughly 8.4%. Sequenced sample: blood. This TCR derives from a woman in her 40s in good health. V gene TRBV1 combines with J gene TRBJ1-5; the D call in the table, TRBD1, was not verified against the DNA. TRBV1 is annotated as a pseudogene. CDR3 sequence (DNA): TGCACCAGCAGCCAGGGACAGGGGAATCAGCCCCAGCATTTT. Its protein is CTSSQGQGNQPQHF.